The 18 T cell receptor beta chains given below trace back to one sample, sequenced in a study of CD8 T cells in Susac syndrome. When the RNA was reverse transcribed, random hexamers were used with an input of roughly 0.45 to 1 ug. TCRdb reprocessed the immunoSEQ multiplex PCR reads via MiXCR and lists one record per CDR3 protein. Of approximately 180,000 distinct CDR3 sequences listed, 90% to 96% are singletons. Sequencing was done on a sample of CD4+ T cells from PBMCs. The receptors come from a human donor with multiple sclerosis.

The chain carries TRBV10-2 and TRBJ1-5; 9 bases agree with TRBD1. The trim removed 2 bases at V and 4 bases at J, leaving 3 bases unmatched. The CDR3 consists of 15 residues. Per the germline V gene, CDR1 is WSHSY and CDR2 is SAAADI. The chain's CDR3 is CASSEGQGPNQPQHF. DNA of the CDR3: TGCGCCAGCAGTGAGGGACAGGGGCCTAATCAGCCCCAGCATTTT.

This clonotype was counted a few times. The chain couples TRBV12-3 or TRBV12-4 to TRBJ1-1; D call uncertain. The CDR3 length is 13 residues. Trimming stripped 6 bases from V and 1 base from J, with 9 bases between. CDR3 residues: CASSLAGNTEAFF. CDR3 coding DNA: TGTGCCAGCAGCTTGGCGGGGAACACTGAAGCTTTCTTT.

The V and J genes are TRBV4-3 and TRBJ1-6; 7 bases are shared with TRBD1. From germline, CDR1 is LGHNA and CDR2 YSLEER. Trimming took 4 bases from V and 8 from J; bases not matched to a gene: 8. The CDR3 extends over 15 amino acids. CDR3 nucleotide sequence: TGCGCCAGCAGCCCGTCCGACAGGGACCATTCACCCCTCCACTTT. This sequence encodes CASSPSDRDHSPLHF.

The rearrangement uses TRBV4-3 and TRBJ1-1; a weak D match, TRBD1 (5 bases). Germline assignment: CDR1 LGHNA and CDR2 YSLEER. CDR3 length: 13 amino acids. The V end lost 3 bases, the J end lost 4 bases, and 9 bases lay between the germline ends. The CDR3 DNA reads as TGCGCCAGCAGCCATCGCGGGGGCACTGAAGCTTTCTTT. Protein product: CASSHRGGTEAFF.

This clonotype was seen more than once but under ten times. The CDR3 region has the DNA TGCGCCAGCAGCCAAGGAGGGGACAGCTACGAGCAGTACTTC. Its protein is CASSQGGDSYEQYF. The V gene is TRBV5-1, the J gene TRBJ2-7; maybe TRBD1 (7 bases). Trimming took off 4 bases at V and 3 bases at J, with 14 bases between the two ends. Germline V gives CDR1 SGHRS, CDR2 YFSETQ. The CDR3 length is 14 residues.

This chain uses TRBV5-1 with TRBJ1-6; D call uncertain. CDR3 length equals 14 residues. Germline V CDR1 and CDR2: SGHRS, YFSETQ. Trimming took off 3 bases at V and 9 bases at J, with 13 bases between the two ends. DNA of the CDR3: TGCGCCAGCAGCTCCGGCGGCAGATCTTCACCCCTCCACTTT. Amino acids: CASSSGGRSSPLHF.

In its sample, this clonotype was seen once. The chain employs TRBV30 and TRBJ2-5, with D perhaps assigned TRBD1 or TRBD2 (5 bases each). The V and J ends lost 5 bases and 4 bases respectively, with 14 bases between them. This CDR3 has 13 amino acids. The germline gives CDR1 GTSNPN, CDR2 SVGIG (reference sequence). The CDR3 protein is CAWEPPGTETQYF. DNA of the CDR3: TGTGCCTGGGAACCCCCAGGGACAGAGACCCAGTACTTC.

The genes are TRBV30 and TRBJ2-1, with a weak D call TRBD2 (6 bases). Germline V gives CDR1 GTSNPN, CDR2 SVGIG (reference sequence). V was clipped by 4 bases and J by 2 bases, with 15 bases between them. The CDR3 covers 15 residues. CDR3 in DNA: TGTGCCTGGAAACCCCAGTCGGGGGCCTACAATGAGCAGTTCTTC. It translates to CAWKPQSGAYNEQFF.

The chain employs TRBV30 and TRBJ1-6, with D tentatively TRBD1 (6 bases). The CDR3 has 14 amino acids. The germline V gene encodes CDR1 GTSNPN and CDR2 SVGIG (reference sequence). Trimming took 0 bases from V and 8 from J, leaving 11 bases between them. Here the CDR3 reads CAWSVGQPYSPLHF. DNA for the CDR3: TGTGCCTGGAGTGTCGGACAGCCTTATTCACCCCTCCACTTT.

V gene TRBV29-1 combines with J gene TRBJ1-2; a possible D gene is TRBD1 (6 bases). The CDR3 extends over 14 amino acids. The V and J ends lost 2 bases and 4 bases respectively, with 14 bases between them. Looked up from germline, CDR1 is SQVTM and CDR2 is ANQGSEA. CDR3 sequence reads: CSVELPGQLYGYTF. The DNA of the CDR3 is TGCAGCGTTGAACTGCCCGGACAGCTCTATGGCTACACCTTC.

This chain joins TRBV20-1 and TRBJ2-1, with TRBD2 as a possible D gene (5 bases). Germline V gives CDR1 DFQATT, CDR2 SNEGSKA (reference sequence). This CDR3 comprises 15 residues. V was shortened by 0 bases and J by 2 bases, with 11 bases between the two germline ends. Here the CDR3 reads CSAREVGGAYNEQFF. The CDR3 nucleotides are TGCAGTGCTAGAGAAGTAGGAGGCGCCTACAATGAGCAGTTCTTC.

This chain joins TRBV19 and TRBJ1-6, with 8 positions matching TRBD1. J was trimmed by 6 bases and V by 5 bases; bases with no gene match: 6. This CDR3 has 15 residues. The germline V gene has CDR1 LNHDA and CDR2 SQIVND (reference sequence). CDR3 sequence (DNA): TGTGCCAGTAGTGAGGTGGGGACAGGTAATTCACCCCTCCACTTT. Amino acids: CASSEVGTGNSPLHF.

V gene TRBV20-1 combines with J gene TRBJ1-4, with 10 bases aligning to TRBD1. The CDR3 is 15 amino acids. Trimming took 3 bases from V and 8 from J; bases not matched to a gene: 9. Per germline, CDR1 DFQATT and CDR2 SNEGSKA (reference sequence). DNA for the CDR3: TGCAGTGCTAGGATATGGGACAGGGGAAGGGAAAAACTGTTTTTT. Amino acids: CSARIWDRGREKLFF.

The chain recombines TRBV27 with TRBJ2-3; the match to TRBD1 covers 12 bases. The CDR3 is made up of 17 amino acids. The junction had 6 bases not matched to a gene; V was cut back by 1 base and J by 4 bases. Germline CDR1 MNHEY, CDR2 SMNVEV (reference sequence). For the CDR3, the DNA is TGTGCCAGCAGTTTATTCCTAGGGACAGGGGGCTCAGATACGCAGTATTTT. Its protein is CASSLFLGTGGSDTQYF.

The chain recombines TRBV7-3 with TRBJ2-3; D gene ambiguous. The CDR3 sequence is 17 residues long. Trimming took 2 bases from V and 0 from J, leaving 15 bases between them. CDR1 and CDR2 from the germline V gene are SGHTA and FQGTGA. The CDR3 sequence is CASSLVPGVTSTDTQYF. The CDR3 DNA is TGTGCCAGCAGCTTAGTGCCCGGCGTCACTAGCACAGATACGCAGTATTTT.

This clonotype was seen only once. The V and J genes are TRBV29-1 and TRBJ1-2; maybe TRBD1 (5 bases). The CDR3 spans 13 residues. The V gene's germline CDR1 is SQVTM and CDR2 ANQGSEA. The V gene lost 6 bases and the J gene lost 8 bases, with 19 bases spanning the gap. CDR3 in amino acids: CSVDETGIGGYTF. The CDR3 region has the DNA TGCAGCGTCGATGAAACAGGTATCGGAGGCTACACCTTC.

The genes are TRBV30 and TRBJ1-2; D might be TRBD1 (6 bases). The germline CDR1 and CDR2 sequences are GTSNPN and SVGIG (reference sequence). Trimming stripped 4 bases from V and 3 bases from J, with 9 bases between. This CDR3 has 12 residues. CDR3 nucleotide sequence: TGTGCCTGGACGGCAGGGGACTATGGCTACACCTTC. This sequence encodes CAWTAGDYGYTF.

V and J are TRBV19 and TRBJ2-7; D not certain. With 3 bases removed from V and 2 bases from J, the gap between germline ends came to 11 bases. CDR1 LNHDA and CDR2 SQIVND come from the germline V gene (reference sequence). The CDR3 has 14 amino acids. CDR3 protein: CASSMNTRAYEQYF. CDR3 nucleotides: TGTGCCAGTAGTATGAATACCAGAGCCTACGAGCAGTACTTC.